Below are 31 T cell receptor beta chains sequenced from a single sample in a study of cytomegalovirus exposure and HLA in healthy donors. A multiplex PCR was run with 60 Vbeta primers and 13 Jbeta primers. Libraries were prepared by immunoSEQ multiplex PCR; TCRdb keeps only in-frame clonotypes and omits some of them. The sample records approximately 140,000 clones, approximately 83% being singletons. The sequenced sample consisted of PBMCs. Receptors were obtained from a male donor in good health and CMV-seronegative.

Only a few counts were recorded for this clone. This chain joins TRBV6-5 and TRBJ1-1; 8 bases map to TRBD1. J was trimmed by 7 bases and V by 4 bases; bases with no gene match: 5. There are 13 residues in the CDR3. Germline V gene lookup returns CDR1 MNHEY and CDR2 SVGAGI. CDR3 DNA sequence: TGTGCCAGCAGTTCCGGACAGGGAGGTGAAGCTTTCTTT. Its translation: CASSSGQGGEAFF.

The chain carries TRBV5-1 and TRBJ2-5, with TRBD1 matching 9 bases. Germline V CDR1 and CDR2: SGHRS, YFSETQ. J gave up 4 bases and V 2 bases, and 3 bases lay outside the gene matches. The CDR3 has 14 amino acids. CDR3 amino acids: CASSLQGAGETQYF. CDR3 nucleotides: TGCGCCAGCAGCTTACAGGGGGCCGGAGAGACCCAGTACTTC. Together with reference TRBV5-1 and TRBJ2-5, the CDR3 gives the full variable domain: KAGVTQTPRYLIKTRGQQVTLSCSPISGHRSVSWYQQTPGQGLQFLFEYFSETQRNKGNFPGRFSGRQFSNSRSEMNVSTLELGDSALYLCASSLQGAGETQYFGPGTRLLVL.

V usage is TRBV5-4 and J usage is TRBJ2-3, with TRBD2 matching 8 bases. J lost 2 bases, V lost 1 base, and 6 bases had no gene match. This CDR3 contains 16 residues. Germline lookup yields CDR1 SGHNT and CDR2 YYREEE (reference sequence). CDR3 residues: CASSLQLAAHTDTQYF. CDR3 coding DNA: TGTGCCAGCAGCTTGCAACTAGCGGCACACACAGATACGCAGTATTTT. Looking up the rest from reference TRBV5-4 and TRBJ2-3 gives the full variable domain: ETGVTQSPTHLIKTRGQQVTLRCSSQSGHNTVSWYQQALGQGPQFIFQYYREEENGRGNFPPRFSGLQFPNYSSELNVNALELDDSALYLCASSLQLAAHTDTQYFGPGTRLTVL.

In its sample, this clone was seen once. The chain uses TRBV28 and TRBJ1-1, with D maybe TRBD1 (5 bases). This CDR3 is built from 15 residues. CDR1 is MDHEN and CDR2 is SYDVKM in the germline V gene. Deletions cut 4 bases from V and 1 base from J, with 13 bases between. The CDR3 bases are TGTGCCAGCAGTTCCCGCCTAACAGGGAACACTGAAGCTTTCTTT. Amino acids: CASSSRLTGNTEAFF.

The CDR3 DNA sequence: TGCGCCAGCAGCCAACTTTTCTTTGGGGCCAACGTCCTGACTTTC. Translated, it gives CASSQLFFGANVLTF. This rearrangement joins TRBV4-3 to TRBJ2-6; D ambiguous. CDR3 length equals 15 residues. The germline V gene has CDR1 LGHNA and CDR2 YSLEER. Trimming removed 2 bases at V and 3 bases at J, with 8 bases between.

The chain employs TRBV6-5 and TRBJ1-5, with 7 bases aligning to TRBD1. CDR3 length: 13 residues. Germline CDR1 and CDR2: MNHEY and SVGAGI. The junction had 5 bases not matched to a gene; V was cut back by 8 bases and J by 4 bases. This CDR3 reads CASGEQGNQPQHF. Here the CDR3 DNA reads TGTGCCAGCGGGGAACAGGGGAATCAGCCCCAGCATTTT.

This rearrangement joins TRBV7-9 to TRBJ1-4; perhaps TRBD1 as D (5 bases). The CDR3 totals 15 residues. V gave up 5 bases and J gave up 12 bases, with 22 bases separating them. Germline CDR1 and CDR2: SEHNR and FQNEAQ (reference sequence). The CDR3 protein is CASSPRGVGPVELFF. CDR3 DNA: TGTGCCAGCAGCCCCCGCGGCGTGGGGCCCGTGGAACTGTTTTTT.

This chain uses TRBV19 with TRBJ2-5; TRBD2 matches 10 bases. Germline CDR1 reads LNHDA; CDR2 reads SQIVND (reference sequence). This CDR3 is 14 amino acids long. With V trimmed by 4 bases and J by 5 bases, 4 bases remained unmatched. This CDR3 reads CASSRLAGDETQYF. DNA of the CDR3: TGTGCCAGTAGTAGGCTAGCGGGAGATGAGACCCAGTACTTC.

The chain recombines TRBV12-5 with TRBJ2-2; D is ambiguous. The CDR3 is 14 residues long. In germline, CDR1 is LGHNT, CDR2 FRNRAP. V lost 7 bases and J lost 3, with 12 bases in between. The CDR3 protein is CASAPSTYTGELFF. The CDR3 DNA sequence: TGTGCTAGTGCGCCGTCGACATACACCGGGGAGCTGTTTTTT. Looking up the rest from reference TRBV12-5 and TRBJ2-2 gives the full variable domain: DARVTQTPRHKVTEMGQEVTMRCQPILGHNTVFWYRQTMMQGLELLAYFRNRAPLDDSGMPKDRFSAEMPDATLATLKIQPSEPRDSAVYFCASAPSTYTGELFFGEGSRLTVL.

J is TRBJ2-1 and V is TRBV6-5, with 7 bases fitting TRBD2. The CDR3 contains 15 residues. The trim removed 5 bases at V and 5 bases at J, leaving 9 bases unmatched. Germline V CDR1 and CDR2: MNHEY, SVGAGI. The CDR3 DNA reads as TGTGCCAGCAGTCGGACCCGGGACTATAACAATGAGCAGTTCTTC. Its protein product is CASSRTRDYNNEQFF.

The chain couples TRBV7-9 to TRBJ1-2; 7 bases map to TRBD1. The V gene end was trimmed by 5 bases and the J gene end by 0 bases; junction bases not matched to a gene: 9. The germline V gene encodes CDR1 SEHNR and CDR2 FQNEAQ (reference sequence). The CDR3 is 16 residues long. In DNA form, the CDR3 reads TGTGCCAGCAGCGAAACACTACAGGGGTCTAACTATGGCTACACCTTC. This codes for CASSETLQGSNYGYTF.

The chain couples TRBV29-1 to TRBJ2-3; 7 nucleotides line up with TRBD2. CDR3 length: 14 amino acids. The germline V gene encodes CDR1 SQVTM and CDR2 ANQGSEA. Unmatched junction bases numbered 3, after V lost 1 base and J lost 2 bases. The CDR3 sequence is CSVEASGNTDTQYF. The CDR3 coding sequence is TGCAGCGTTGAAGCTAGCGGCAACACAGATACGCAGTATTTT.

J is TRBJ2-6 and V is TRBV21-1; the D call in the table, TRBD2, was not verified against the DNA. TRBV21-1 is listed as a pseudogene. This CDR3 is 18 amino acids long. The CDR3 DNA reads as TGTGCCAGCAGCAAACCTAGTGGTGCTCTAGGCAAGGCCAACGTCCTGACTTTC. Translated: CASSKPSGALGKANVLTF.

The chain uses TRBV4-3 and TRBJ2-5; D unclear. The V gene's germline CDR1 is LGHNA and CDR2 YSLEER. V shed 0 bases and J shed 3 bases, with 5 bases lying between them. The CDR3 covers 13 residues. CDR3: CASSQDPEETQYF. CDR3 DNA: TGCGCCAGCAGCCAAGATCCGGAAGAGACCCAGTACTTC.

This chain connects TRBV2 to TRBJ2-3; possible D gene TRBD2, 6 bases. The V and J ends lost 6 bases and 1 base respectively, with 14 bases between them. Germline-derived CDR1 and CDR2 are SNHLY and FYNNEI. The CDR3 extends over 15 amino acids. In DNA, the CDR3 is TGTGCCAGCAGCTTGGAGGGCCGGGGCACAGATACGCAGTATTTT. It encodes CASSLEGRGTDTQYF.

The rearrangement uses TRBV4-1 and TRBJ2-2; 8 bases fit TRBD2. Germline V CDR1 and CDR2: MGHRA, YSYEKL. V gave up 1 base and J gave up 1 base; unmatched junction bases: 5. The CDR3 runs 17 residues. The CDR3 DNA reads TGCGCCAGCAGCCAAGTTTTGGCGGGAGGGAACACCGGGGAGCTGTTTTTT. Residues: CASSQVLAGGNTGELFF.

This rearrangement joins TRBV2 to TRBJ2-7; 7 bases match TRBD1. There are 12 residues in the CDR3. J gave up 3 bases and V 6 bases, and 2 bases lay outside the gene matches. Germline CDR1 and CDR2: SNHLY and FYNNEI. The CDR3 DNA is TGTGCCAGCAGGCGACAGGGCTACGAGCAGTACTTC. This gives the protein CASRRQGYEQYF. The whole variable domain, remainder taken from reference TRBV2 and TRBJ2-7, is EPEVTQTPSHQVTQMGQEVILRCVPISNHLYFYWYRQILGQKVEFLVSFYNNEISEKSEIFDDQFSVERPDGSNFTLKIRSTKLEDSAMYFCASRRQGYEQYFGPGTRLTVT.

The count of this clone is one. The DNA of the CDR3 is TGTGCCAGCAGCTCCGTAGACACCCCCTCCTACGAGCAGTACTTC. Protein product: CASSSVDTPSYEQYF. This chain joins TRBV7-2 and TRBJ2-7; D gene uncertain. CDR1 and CDR2 (germline): SGHTA, FQGNSA. The CDR3 length is 15 residues. V dropped 4 bases and J dropped 0 bases, with 13 bases sitting between them.

The chain employs TRBV4-3 and TRBJ1-1; D is uncertain. Between the trimmed V and J ends, which lost 7 bases and 1 base, there was a span of 16 bases. Germline V gene lookup returns CDR1 LGHNA and CDR2 YSLEER. This CDR3 contains 15 residues. CDR3 sequence (DNA): TGCGCCAGCAAGGAGGAGTATGGGAGGAACACTGAAGCTTTCTTT. Protein sequence: CASKEEYGRNTEAFF.

The chain employs TRBV27 and TRBJ1-5; 7 bases match TRBD1. This CDR3 spans 15 amino acids. In germline, CDR1 is MNHEY, CDR2 SMNVEV (reference sequence). The V gene end was trimmed by 1 base and the J gene end by 9 bases; junction bases not matched to a gene: 9. DNA of the CDR3: TGTGCCAGCAGTTTATATCCGTACGCAGGGGGGCCCCAGCATTTT. Translation gives CASSLYPYAGGPQHF.

The V gene is TRBV7-2, the J gene TRBJ2-5; weak D call: TRBD1 (6 bases). Germline CDR1 SGHTA, CDR2 FQGNSA. The CDR3 sequence is 14 residues long. With 5 bases removed from V and 5 bases from J, the gap between germline ends came to 15 bases. This chain's CDR3 is CASSKRQASETQYF. The DNA of the CDR3 is TGTGCCAGCAGCAAGAGACAGGCGAGCGAGACCCAGTACTTC.

The chain employs TRBV7-2 and TRBJ2-1; D is possibly TRBD2 (5 bases). The CDR3 sequence is 14 residues long. Deletions cut 4 bases from V and 5 bases from J, with 12 bases between. Germline loops: CDR1 SGHTA, CDR2 FQGNSA. CDR3 protein: CASSYGNPNNEQFF. In DNA, the CDR3 is TGTGCCAGCAGCTACGGGAATCCCAACAATGAGCAGTTCTTC. The entire variable domain, with the rest obtained from reference TRBV7-2 and TRBJ2-1, is as follows: GAGVSQSPSNKVTEKGKDVELRCDPISGHTALYWYRQSLGQGLEFLIYFQGNSAPDKSGLPSDRFSAERTGGSVSTLTIQRTQQEDSAVYLCASSYGNPNNEQFFGPGTRLTVL.

The rearrangement links TRBV27 to TRBJ2-7; 10 nucleotides line up with TRBD1. This CDR3 spans 14 amino acids. Germline lookup yields CDR1 MNHEY and CDR2 SMNVEV (reference sequence). After removal of 4 bases from V and 4 bases from J, the junction contained 4 bases not matched to a gene. The CDR3 loop is CASSWGQGMYEQYF. The CDR3 nucleotides read TGTGCCAGCAGTTGGGGACAGGGGATGTACGAGCAGTACTTC.

The chain has TRBV6-5 and TRBJ2-7; TRBD2 matches at 7 bases. In germline, CDR1 is MNHEY, CDR2 SVGAGI. CDR3 length equals 13 residues. With 4 bases clipped from V and 6 bases from J, the junction kept 6 bases outside the gene matches. The CDR3 region has the DNA TGTGCCAGCAGTTTTGGGACTACCCGCGAGCAGTACTTC. This gives the protein CASSFGTTREQYF.

In its sample, this clone was seen a few times. The chain combines TRBV7-8 with TRBJ2-3; TRBD1 aligns across 9 bases. V was clipped by 5 bases and J by 3 bases; unmatched bases: 3. The CDR3 contains 14 residues. CDR1 and CDR2 (germline): SGHVS, FQNEAQ. Here the CDR3 reads CASSTGQGTDTQYF. The DNA of the CDR3 is TGTGCCAGCAGCACTGGACAGGGGACAGATACGCAGTATTTT.

This chain links TRBV15 with TRBJ2-1; perhaps TRBD2 as D (6 bases). Trimming removed 6 bases from V and 6 bases from J, with 15 bases in between. CDR3 length equals 14 residues. Germline V lookup: CDR1 LNHNV, CDR2 YYDKDF (reference sequence). CDR3 sequence reads: CATSAGTTINEQFF. CDR3 nucleotide sequence: TGTGCCACCAGTGCGGGAACCACTATCAATGAGCAGTTCTTC.

This chain links TRBV6-6 with TRBJ1-2; D remains unclear. This CDR3 is 15 amino acids long. Trimming stripped 9 bases from V and 0 bases from J, with 17 bases between. Per germline, CDR1 MNHNY and CDR2 SVGAGI (reference sequence). CDR3 DNA sequence: TGTGCCAGTACGGTCGTAGCCCCATCTAACTATGGCTACACCTTC. Its protein is CASTVVAPSNYGYTF.

The chain couples TRBV5-4 to TRBJ2-3, with D possibly TRBD2 on 6 matching bases. Trimming removed 1 base at V and 2 bases at J, with 14 bases between. In germline, CDR1 is SGHNT, CDR2 YYREEE (reference sequence). The CDR3 has 16 residues. CDR3 bases: TGTGCCAGCAGCTTGAAGGCGGGAAGATTCACAGATACGCAGTATTTT. Translation: CASSLKAGRFTDTQYF.

The V and J genes are TRBV28 and TRBJ2-7; maybe TRBD2 (6 bases). CDR1 is MDHEN and CDR2 is SYDVKM in the germline V gene. Deletions cut 6 bases from V and 3 bases from J, with 9 bases between. This CDR3 region has 12 residues. As DNA, the CDR3 is TGTGCCAGCAGCCCGGGGGTCTACGAGCAGTACTTC. As protein: CASSPGVYEQYF. Looking up the rest from reference TRBV28 and TRBJ2-7 gives the full variable domain: DVKVTQSSRYLVKRTGEKVFLECVQDMDHENMFWYRQDPGLGLRLIYFSYDVKMKEKGDIPEGYSVSREKKERFSLILESASTNQTSMYLCASSPGVYEQYFGPGTRLTVT.

This clone was picked up a small number of times. The J gene is TRBJ2-7, the V gene TRBV5-4; the D gene is possibly TRBD1 (6 bases). V lost 1 base to trimming and J lost 3 bases, with 20 bases between them. This CDR3 comprises 17 residues. The germline V gene encodes CDR1 SGHNT and CDR2 YYREEE (reference sequence). CDR3 coding DNA: TGTGCCAGCAGCTTGCCCGGACAGCCTCGCTTGGGCTACGAGCAGTACTTC. This encodes CASSLPGQPRLGYEQYF.

This chain links TRBV30 with TRBJ2-2; D possibly corresponds to TRBD1 (6 bases). V was trimmed by 3 bases and J by 4 bases, leaving 9 bases between them. Germline V lookup: CDR1 GTSNPN, CDR2 SVGIG (reference sequence). This CDR3 region has 13 residues. The CDR3 region has the DNA TGTGCCTGGAGAGGACAGAGCACCGGGGAGCTGTTTTTT. Its protein product is CAWRGQSTGELFF.